A single TCR beta chain is shown here with its context. Antigen: not known. The sample is drawn from a study of response to subunit inactivated influenza vaccine. Trimming left V 2 bases short and J 8 bases short, with 13 bases between. Germline CDR1 is MDHEN and CDR2 is SYDVKM. The CDR3 length is 14 residues. MiXCR, run by TCRdb on the RT-PCR reads, gives a single entry per CDR3 protein. The sample records more than 700,000 distinct CDR3 sequences, 21% being singletons. Findings and caveats of the study: The authors offered the suggestion that each seasonal influenza vaccination recruits few new T cells.

The sample in question was PBMCs from blood, obtained roughly 5 days after vaccination. The rearrangement joins TRBV28 to TRBJ2-1; possibly TRBD1 or TRBD2 for D (5 bases each). The receptor comes from a man between 45 and 60 years old who received an inactivated influenza vaccine. The DNA for the CDR3 is TGTGCCAGCAGTTTAGAGGGGAATAGTTATGAGCAGTTCTTC. Translated: CASSLEGNSYEQFF.